What follows is one TCR beta chain and its context. These data are taken from a study of shared clonotypes between healthy human individuals. Looking at the study overall: The donor group consisted of a couple of women and a few men, aged 18 to 49.

V lost 5 bases to trimming and J lost 2 bases; unmatched junction nucleotides: 13. CDR3 length: 18 residues. Germline CDR1 is SGHTA and CDR2 is FQGNSA. CD45RO-negative, CCR7-positively selected cells formed the naive CD8 fraction, excluding terminally differentiated effector memory CD45RA+ cells. This table comes from immunoSEQ multiplex PCR, and its TCRdb copy is limited to in-frame clones, with some not included. The sample holds about 1,900,000 clones, 85% to 95% seen once. The receptor comes from a man between 18 and 35 years old in good health. The sequencing sample was made of naive CD8+ T cells sorted from blood. The chain combines TRBV7-2 with TRBJ2-1; 9 bases line up with TRBD2. This CDR3 is CASSVHTASGDPYNEQFF. The CDR3 nucleotides read TGTGCCAGCAGCGTTCACACGGCTAGCGGGGACCCCTACAATGAGCAGTTCTTC.